The source of this T cell receptor (beta chain) is a study of shared clonotypes between healthy human individuals. Study-wide findings and caveats: Expectations were that clonotype sharing among donors would be affected by sequencing depth. The sole specimen, blood, was sampled, and tissue repertoires likely differ.

Trimming took off 0 bases at V and 2 bases at J, with 10 bases between the two ends. The CDR3 length is 15 residues. Germline CDR1 is SGHRS and CDR2 is YFSETQ. Every unsorted PBMC PCR replicate was loaded with 300 ng DNA, 33,000 or so T cell genomes. Sequencing used immunoSEQ multiplex PCR; TCRdb keeps in-frame clones, though not all of them. The top ten hold over 10% of the sample, which has about half a million clones, around 79% seen once. For this clone: What it binds is not known.

This receptor was identified in a woman aged 40 to 55 in good health. Some clones in this sample may be carry-over from other donors' samples. Sample: PBMCs. J is TRBJ2-3 and V is TRBV5-1; no firm D call. The CDR3 protein is CASSLAGAPTDTQYF. The CDR3 DNA reads as TGCGCCAGCAGCTTGGCGGGCGCCCCCACAGATACGCAGTATTTT.